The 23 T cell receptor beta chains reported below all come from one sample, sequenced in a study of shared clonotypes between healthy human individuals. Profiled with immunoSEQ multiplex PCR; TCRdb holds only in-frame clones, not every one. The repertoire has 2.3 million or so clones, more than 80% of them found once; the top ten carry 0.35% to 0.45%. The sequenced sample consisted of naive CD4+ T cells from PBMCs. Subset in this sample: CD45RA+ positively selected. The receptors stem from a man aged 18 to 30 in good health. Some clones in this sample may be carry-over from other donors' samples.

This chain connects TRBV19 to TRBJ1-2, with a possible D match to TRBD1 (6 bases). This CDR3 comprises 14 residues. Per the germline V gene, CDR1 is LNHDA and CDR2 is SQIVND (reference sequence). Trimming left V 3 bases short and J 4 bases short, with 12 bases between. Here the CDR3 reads CASSMLGAGYGYTF. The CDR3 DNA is TGTGCCAGTAGTATGTTGGGGGCCGGCTATGGCTACACCTTC.

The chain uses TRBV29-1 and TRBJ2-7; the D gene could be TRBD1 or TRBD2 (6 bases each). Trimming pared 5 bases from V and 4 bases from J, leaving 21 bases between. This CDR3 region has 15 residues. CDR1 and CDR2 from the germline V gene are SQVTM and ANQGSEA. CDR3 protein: CSVIFNSEGGYEQYF. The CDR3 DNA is TGCAGCGTTATTTTTAACTCAGAAGGGGGGTACGAGCAGTACTTC.

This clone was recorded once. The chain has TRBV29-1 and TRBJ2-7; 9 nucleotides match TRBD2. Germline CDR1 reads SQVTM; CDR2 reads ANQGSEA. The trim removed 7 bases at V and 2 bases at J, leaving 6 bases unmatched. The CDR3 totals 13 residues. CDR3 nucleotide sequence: TGCAGCGGAGTTAGCGGGAGTACCTACGAGCAGTACTTC. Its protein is CSGVSGSTYEQYF.

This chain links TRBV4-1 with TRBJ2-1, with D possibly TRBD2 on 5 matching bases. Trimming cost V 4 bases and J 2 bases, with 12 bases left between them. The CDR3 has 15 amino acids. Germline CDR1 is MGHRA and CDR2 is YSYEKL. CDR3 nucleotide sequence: TGCGCCAGCAGCCTTGGTCGGGAAACCTACAATGAGCAGTTCTTC. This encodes CASSLGRETYNEQFF.

The CDR3 coding sequence is TGCAGCGTACCTAAAGCAGGGGCTGGGGCCAACGTCCTGACTTTC. Protein product: CSVPKAGAGANVLTF. The rearrangement links TRBV29-1 to TRBJ2-6; TRBD1 might be the D (6 bases). V was shortened by 6 bases and J by 2 bases, with 14 bases between the two germline ends. This CDR3 comprises 15 residues. The germline V gene encodes CDR1 SQVTM and CDR2 ANQGSEA.

In DNA form, the CDR3 reads TGCGCCAGCAGCCTACTCTCCGGGACCGCGGGCGAGCAGTACTTC. This translates into CASSLLSGTAGEQYF. The V and J genes are TRBV5-1 and TRBJ2-7; D could derive from TRBD1 or TRBD2 (5 bases each). This CDR3 comprises 15 residues. V lost 4 bases, J lost 6 bases, and 20 bases lay in between. CDR1 is SGHRS, CDR2 YFSETQ, per germline.

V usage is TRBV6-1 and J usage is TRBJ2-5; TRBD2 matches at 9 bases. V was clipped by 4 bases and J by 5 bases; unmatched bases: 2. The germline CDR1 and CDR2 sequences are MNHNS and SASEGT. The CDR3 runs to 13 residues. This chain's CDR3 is CASSGSGSETQYF. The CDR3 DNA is TGTGCCAGCAGTGGTAGCGGGAGTGAGACCCAGTACTTC.

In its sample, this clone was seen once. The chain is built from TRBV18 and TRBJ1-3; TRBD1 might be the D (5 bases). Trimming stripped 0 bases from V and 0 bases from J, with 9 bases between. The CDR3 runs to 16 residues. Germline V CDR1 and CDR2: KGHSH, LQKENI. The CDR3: CASSPPGVRSGNTIYF. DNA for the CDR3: TGTGCCAGCTCACCACCGGGGGTTCGCTCTGGAAACACCATATATTTT.

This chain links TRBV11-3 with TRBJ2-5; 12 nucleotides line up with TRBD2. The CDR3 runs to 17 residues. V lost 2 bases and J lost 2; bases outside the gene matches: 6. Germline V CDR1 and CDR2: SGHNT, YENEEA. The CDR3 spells CASSLRGTSGYQETQYF. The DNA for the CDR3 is TGTGCCAGCAGCTTACGTGGGACTAGCGGGTATCAAGAGACCCAGTACTTC.

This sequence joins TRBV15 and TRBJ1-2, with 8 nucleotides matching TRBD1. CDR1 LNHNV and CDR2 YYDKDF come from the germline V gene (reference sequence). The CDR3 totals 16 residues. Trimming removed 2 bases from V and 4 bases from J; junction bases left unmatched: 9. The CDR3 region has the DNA TGTGCCACCAGCAGACCCCTCCGGACAGGGACCTATGGCTACACCTTC. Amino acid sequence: CATSRPLRTGTYGYTF.

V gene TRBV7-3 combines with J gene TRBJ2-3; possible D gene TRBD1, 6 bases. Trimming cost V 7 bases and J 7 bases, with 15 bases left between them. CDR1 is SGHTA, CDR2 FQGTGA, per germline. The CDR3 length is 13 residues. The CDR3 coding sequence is TGTGCCAGCACCTGGGGGCTGGGCAATACGCAGTATTTT. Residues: CASTWGLGNTQYF.

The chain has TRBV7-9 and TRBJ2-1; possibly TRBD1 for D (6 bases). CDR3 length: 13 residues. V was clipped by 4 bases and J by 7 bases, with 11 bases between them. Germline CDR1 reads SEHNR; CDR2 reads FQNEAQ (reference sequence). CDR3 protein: CASSSGVGNEQFF. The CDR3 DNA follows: TGTGCCAGCAGCTCAGGGGTGGGAAATGAGCAGTTCTTC.

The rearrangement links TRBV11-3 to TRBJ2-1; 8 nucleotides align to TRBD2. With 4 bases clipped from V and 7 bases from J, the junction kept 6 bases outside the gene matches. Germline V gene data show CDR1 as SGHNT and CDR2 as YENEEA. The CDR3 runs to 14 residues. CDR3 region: CASSSGLAVNEQFF. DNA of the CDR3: TGTGCCAGCAGCTCTGGACTAGCAGTTAATGAGCAGTTCTTC.

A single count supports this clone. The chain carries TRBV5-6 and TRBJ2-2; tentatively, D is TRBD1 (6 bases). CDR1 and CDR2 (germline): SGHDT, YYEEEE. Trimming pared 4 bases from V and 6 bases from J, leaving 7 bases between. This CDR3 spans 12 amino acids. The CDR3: CASSHRAGELFF. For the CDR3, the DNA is TGTGCCAGCAGCCACAGGGCCGGGGAGCTGTTTTTT.

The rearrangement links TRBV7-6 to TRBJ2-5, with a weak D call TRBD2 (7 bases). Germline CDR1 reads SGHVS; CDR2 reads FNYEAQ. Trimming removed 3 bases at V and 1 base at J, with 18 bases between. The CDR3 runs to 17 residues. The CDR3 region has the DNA TGTGCCAGCAGCTTTGGGGGGGCGTTAGGTGGCCAAGAGACCCAGTACTTC. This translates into CASSFGGALGGQETQYF.

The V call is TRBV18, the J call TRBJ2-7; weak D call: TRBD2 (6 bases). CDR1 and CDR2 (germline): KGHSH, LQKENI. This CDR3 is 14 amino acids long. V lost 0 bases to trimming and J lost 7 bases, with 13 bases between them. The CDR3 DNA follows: TGTGCCAGCTCACCACCGGCGGGAACGGGTGAGCAGTACTTC. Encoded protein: CASSPPAGTGEQYF. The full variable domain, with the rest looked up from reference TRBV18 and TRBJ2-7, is NAGVMQNPRHLVRRRGQEARLRCSPMKGHSHVYWYRQLPEEGLKFMVYLQKENIIDESGMPKERFSAEFPKEGPSILRIQQVVRGDSAAYFCASSPPAGTGEQYFGPGTRLTVT.

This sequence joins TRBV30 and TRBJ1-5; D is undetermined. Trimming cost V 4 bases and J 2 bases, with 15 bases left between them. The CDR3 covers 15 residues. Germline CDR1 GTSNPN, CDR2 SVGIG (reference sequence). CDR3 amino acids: CAWTSRWGGNQPQHF. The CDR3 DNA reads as TGTGCCTGGACCTCAAGGTGGGGAGGCAATCAGCCCCAGCATTTT.

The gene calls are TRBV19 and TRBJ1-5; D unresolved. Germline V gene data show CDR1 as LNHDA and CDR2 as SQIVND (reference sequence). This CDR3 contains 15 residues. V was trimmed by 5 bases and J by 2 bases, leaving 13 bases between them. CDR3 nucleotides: TGTGCCAGTAGTCTCCCCGGGGTAGGCAATCAGCCCCAGCATTTT. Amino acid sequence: CASSLPGVGNQPQHF.

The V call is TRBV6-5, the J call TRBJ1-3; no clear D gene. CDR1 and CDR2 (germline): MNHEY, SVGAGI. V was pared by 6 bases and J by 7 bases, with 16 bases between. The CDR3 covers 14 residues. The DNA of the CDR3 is TGTGCCAGCAGGGAGGAGACAAGACTGAACACCATATATTTT. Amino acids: CASREETRLNTIYF.

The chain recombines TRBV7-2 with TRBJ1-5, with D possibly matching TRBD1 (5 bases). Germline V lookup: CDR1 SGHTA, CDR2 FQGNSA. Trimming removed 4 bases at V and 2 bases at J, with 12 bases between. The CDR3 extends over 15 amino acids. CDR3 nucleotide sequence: TGTGCCAGCAGCTCGGGTTGGGGGGGCAATCAGCCCCAGCATTTT. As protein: CASSSGWGGNQPQHF. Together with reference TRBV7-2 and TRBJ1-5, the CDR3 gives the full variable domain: GAGVSQSPSNKVTEKGKDVELRCDPISGHTALYWYRQSLGQGLEFLIYFQGNSAPDKSGLPSDRFSAERTGGSVSTLTIQRTQQEDSAVYLCASSSGWGGNQPQHFGDGTRLSIL.

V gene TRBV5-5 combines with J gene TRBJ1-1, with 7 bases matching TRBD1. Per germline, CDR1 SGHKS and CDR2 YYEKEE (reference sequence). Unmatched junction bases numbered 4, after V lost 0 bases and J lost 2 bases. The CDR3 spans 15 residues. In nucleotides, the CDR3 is TGTGCCAGCAGCTTGGAAGGGGGCCGAAACACTGAAGCTTTCTTT. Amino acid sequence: CASSLEGGRNTEAFF.

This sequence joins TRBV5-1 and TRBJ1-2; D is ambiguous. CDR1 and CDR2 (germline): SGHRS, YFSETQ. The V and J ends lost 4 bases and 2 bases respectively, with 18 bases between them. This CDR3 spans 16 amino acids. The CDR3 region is CASSLGSSGTNYGYTF. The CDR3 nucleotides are TGCGCCAGCAGCCTTGGCAGCTCGGGCACCAACTATGGCTACACCTTC.

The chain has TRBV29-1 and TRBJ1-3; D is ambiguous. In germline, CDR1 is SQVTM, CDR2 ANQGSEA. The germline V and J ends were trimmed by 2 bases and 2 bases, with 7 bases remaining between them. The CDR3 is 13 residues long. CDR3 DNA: TGCAGCGTTGAACAGAACCCTGGAAACACCATATATTTT. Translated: CSVEQNPGNTIYF.